Included here is one TCR beta chain sequence, with context. The antigen remains unidentified. Time point indicated: week 3, after first cycle of checkpoint inhibitor. One draw preceded checkpoint blockade; another followed its first cycle at week 3. Apart from a couple of fast progressors, RECIST 1.1 response was judged 12 weeks post-infusion. The table came from immunoSEQ multiplex PCR; TCRdb's copy has only in-frame clones and leaves some out. Here the sample spans 9,600 or so clones, 85% being singletons. This CDR3 contains 13 residues. CDR1 is MRHNA, CDR2 SNTAGT, per germline. V gave up 2 bases and J gave up 8 bases, with 10 bases separating them. The source of the sample is a study of blood T cell dynamics during melanoma immunotherapy. Overall study: Patients with metastatic melanoma got pembrolizumab or nivolumab-ipilimumab as first-line care. Points from the study as a whole: Whether repertoire-driving clones were melanoma-specific could not be determined.

The rearrangement joins TRBV6-4 to TRBJ2-1, with D unclear. This receptor was identified in a human donor with melanoma. The sample was blood, taken from a patient treated with checkpoint blockade. CDR3 protein: CASSDELGYEQFF. CDR3 bases: TGTGCCAGCAGTGACGAGTTGGGCTATGAGCAGTTCTTC.